This T cell receptor beta chain emerged from a study of blood T cell repertoires in COVID-19. Data came from immunoSEQ multiplex PCR; TCRdb stores just in-frame clones and leaves some out. Of under 80,000 clones listed, approximately 90% were seen once; the top ten hold 6% to 8%. This clonotype was obtained from a woman of 80 years or more with active COVID-19. Sequenced material: peripheral blood.

The DNA of the CDR3 is TGTGCCAGCAGTGAAGTCGTGCAGTACTTC. Residues: CASSEVVQYF. The gene calls are TRBV2 and TRBJ2-7; D not resolved. This CDR3 region has 10 residues. The V end lost 1 base, the J end lost 9 bases, and 4 bases lay between the germline ends. In germline, CDR1 is SNHLY, CDR2 FYNNEI.